This is a list of T cell receptor beta chains from one sample in a study of blood T cell repertoires in COVID-19. Method: immunoSEQ multiplex PCR; TCRdb's copy keeps in-frame clones and lacks some. The data contain 280,000 or so clones, roughly four fifths of them singletons. What was sequenced was peripheral blood. These receptors were taken from a woman aged 45-65 years who had recovered from COVID-19. CDR3s leave out the opening cysteine and the closing phenylalanine or tryptophan.

V	J	CDR3
TRBV14	TRBJ1-1	ASTAKGANTEAF
TRBV6-2/TRBV6-3	TRBJ1-4	ASSYDVQPDRGFEKLF
TRBV20-1	TRBJ2-1	SASVLAGDNEQF
TRBV7-2	TRBJ1-6	ASSLASRTGASPLH
TRBV10-1	TRBJ1-5	ATIGQSNQPQH
TRBV18	TRBJ1-2	ASSKEQGYGYT
TRBV5-1	TRBJ2-2	ASSPRGTGDTGELF
TRBV29-1	TRBJ1-1	SVVDRRYTEAF
TRBV25-1	TRBJ2-5	ASSGTGLTQY
TRBV6-5	TRBJ2-1	ASSKQGSEQF
TRBV5-4	TRBJ1-4	ASSKDGGGTEKLF
TRBV4-3	TRBJ2-5	ASSQGTSFWETQY
TRBV5-1	TRBJ2-3	ASSLELAGSTDTQY
TRBV11-2	TRBJ1-2	ASSLGATYGYT
TRBV5-1	TRBJ2-3	ASSTGTSGEYTDTQY
TRBV7-9	TRBJ1-1	ASSLRRQPNTEAF
TRBV28	TRBJ2-7	ASSFSTGSYEQY
TRBV7-2	TRBJ2-1	ASSLVNLMSSYNEQF
TRBV7-3	TRBJ1-1	ASSPGQGRAF
TRBV29-1	TRBJ1-5	SAGQGVNQPQH
TRBV4-3	TRBJ2-1	ASSQDQTRNEQF
TRBV19	TRBJ1-2	ASKETDLQRNYGYT
TRBV9	TRBJ1-1	ASSVGDRLNTEAF
TRBV19	TRBJ2-7	ASSIDSSYEQY
TRBV6-5	TRBJ1-5	ASRETTRSNQPQH
TRBV20-1	TRBJ2-3	SARVLLAQY
TRBV11-2	TRBJ2-7	ASSLVIYEQY
TRBV20-1	TRBJ2-1	SAGVEQF
TRBV5-1	TRBJ1-6	ASSLGGTRSPLH
TRBV28	TRBJ1-5	ASSPAGGPQH
TRBV27	TRBJ2-7	ASSFTSSSYEQY
TRBV19	TRBJ2-3	ASSLLAGGSGIDTQY
TRBV27	TRBJ1-1	ASSLGRITEAF
TRBV5-1	TRBJ2-3	ASSPYSLADRIDTQY
TRBV28	TRBJ1-2	ASSPLQGWDYGYT
TRBV24-1	TRBJ1-5	ATSPGGGGSNQPQH
TRBV7-6	TRBJ1-1	ASSLATGAMGTEAF
TRBV6-5	TRBJ2-1	ASSAVYTYNEQF
TRBV27	TRBJ2-5	ASSLYGTGEETQY
TRBV5-1	TRBJ2-7	ASSFDSEGFYEQY
TRBV10-3	TRBJ1-2	AISAQRGQGLSGYT
TRBV27	TRBJ2-7	ASSLSSGGYEQY
TRBV9	TRBJ2-1	ASSVAGGLLYNEQF
TRBV4-2	TRBJ2-6	ASSQALAASGANVLT
TRBV4-3	TRBJ2-7	ASSPTGLAGGYEQY
TRBV19	TRBJ1-2	ASSIVSGWDYGYT
TRBV6-2/TRBV6-3	TRBJ1-1	ASSYGSSAPPEAF
TRBV2	TRBJ2-4	ASRDRLVQY
TRBV7-2	TRBJ2-2	ASSQTSGGNTGELF
TRBV27	TRBJ2-3	ASSFGEADTQY
TRBV6-4	TRBJ2-2	AIASLGQREYGITGELF
TRBV28	TRBJ1-5	ASGSGTGGVQPQH
TRBV6-2/TRBV6-3	TRBJ2-3	ASSYGGVNPDTQY
TRBV12-3/TRBV12-4	TRBJ1-3	ASSLGRENTIY